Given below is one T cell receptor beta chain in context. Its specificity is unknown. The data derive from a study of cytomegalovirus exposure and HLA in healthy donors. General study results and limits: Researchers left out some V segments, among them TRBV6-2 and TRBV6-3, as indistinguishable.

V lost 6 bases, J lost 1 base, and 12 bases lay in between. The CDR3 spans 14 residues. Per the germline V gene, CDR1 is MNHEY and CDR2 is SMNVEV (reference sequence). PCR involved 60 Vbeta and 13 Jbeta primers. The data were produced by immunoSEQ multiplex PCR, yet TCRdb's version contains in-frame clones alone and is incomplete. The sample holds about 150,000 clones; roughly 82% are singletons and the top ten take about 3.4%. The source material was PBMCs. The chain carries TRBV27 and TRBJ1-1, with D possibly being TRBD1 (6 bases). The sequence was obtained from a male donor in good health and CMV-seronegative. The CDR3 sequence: CASSSQGANTEAFF. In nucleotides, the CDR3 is TGTGCCAGCAGCTCACAGGGTGCGAACACTGAAGCTTTCTTT.